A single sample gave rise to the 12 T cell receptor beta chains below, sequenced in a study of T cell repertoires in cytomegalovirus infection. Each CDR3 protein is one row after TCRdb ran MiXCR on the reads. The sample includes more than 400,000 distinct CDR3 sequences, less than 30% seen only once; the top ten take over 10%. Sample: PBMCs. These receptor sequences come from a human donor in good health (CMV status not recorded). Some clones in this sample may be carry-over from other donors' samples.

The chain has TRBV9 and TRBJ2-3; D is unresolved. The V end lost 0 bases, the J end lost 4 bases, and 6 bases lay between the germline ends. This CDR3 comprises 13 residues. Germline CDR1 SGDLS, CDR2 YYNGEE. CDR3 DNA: TGTGCCAGCAGCGTAGCGGCCCCAGATACGCAGTATTTT. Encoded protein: CASSVAAPDTQYF.

The CDR3 protein is CASSNGQGGQPQHF. The CDR3 DNA follows: TGTGCCAGTAGTAACGGACAGGGTGGTCAGCCCCAGCATTTT. The gene calls are TRBV19 and TRBJ1-5; TRBD1 matches at 8 bases. The CDR3 spans 14 residues. V trimming: 4 bases; J trimming: 6 bases; junction bases outside the gene matches: 5. The V gene's germline CDR1 is LNHDA and CDR2 SQIVND (reference sequence).

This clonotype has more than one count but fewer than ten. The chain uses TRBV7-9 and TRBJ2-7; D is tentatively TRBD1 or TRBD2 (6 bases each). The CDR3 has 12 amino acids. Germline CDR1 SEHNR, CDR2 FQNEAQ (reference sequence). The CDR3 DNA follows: TGTGCTCGGACACGGGGGCACTACGAGCAGTACGTC. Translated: CARTRGHYEQYV.

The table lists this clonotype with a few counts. The CDR3 region is CASSSGATSRNTEAFF. The CDR3 DNA is TGTGCCAGCAGTTCAGGGGCGACTTCACGGAACACTGAAGCTTTCTTT. The V and J genes are TRBV27 and TRBJ1-1; maybe TRBD1 (6 bases). CDR3 length: 16 residues. Germline loops: CDR1 MNHEY, CDR2 SMNVEV (reference sequence). Trimming pared 4 bases from V and 1 base from J, leaving 16 bases between.

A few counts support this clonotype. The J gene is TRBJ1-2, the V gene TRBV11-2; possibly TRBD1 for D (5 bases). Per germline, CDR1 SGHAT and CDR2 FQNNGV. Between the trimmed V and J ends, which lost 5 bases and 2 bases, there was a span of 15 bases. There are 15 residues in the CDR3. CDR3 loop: CASSKGTDPNYGYTF. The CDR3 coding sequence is TGTGCCAGCAGCAAGGGGACCGATCCCAACTATGGCTACACCTTC.

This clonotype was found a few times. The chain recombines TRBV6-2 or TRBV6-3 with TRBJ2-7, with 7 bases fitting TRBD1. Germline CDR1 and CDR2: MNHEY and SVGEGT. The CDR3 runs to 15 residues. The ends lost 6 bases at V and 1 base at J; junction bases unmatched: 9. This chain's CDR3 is CASRPTGEGSYEQYV. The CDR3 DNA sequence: TGTGCCAGCAGACCCACAGGGGAAGGTTCCTACGAGCAGTACGTC.

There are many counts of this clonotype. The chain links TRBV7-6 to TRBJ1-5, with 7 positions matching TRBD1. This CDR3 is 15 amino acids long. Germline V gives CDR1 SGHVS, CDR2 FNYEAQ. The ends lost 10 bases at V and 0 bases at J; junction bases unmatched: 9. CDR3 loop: CANWTGPNSNQPQHF. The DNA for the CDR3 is TGTGCCAATTGGACAGGCCCGAATAGCAATCAGCCCCAGCATTTT.

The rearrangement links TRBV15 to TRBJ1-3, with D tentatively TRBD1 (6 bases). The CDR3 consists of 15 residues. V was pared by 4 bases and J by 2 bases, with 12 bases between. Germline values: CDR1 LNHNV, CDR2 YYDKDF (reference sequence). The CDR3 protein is CATSNTGRTGNTIYF. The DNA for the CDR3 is TGTGCCACCAGCAATACAGGGAGAACTGGAAACACCATATATTTT.

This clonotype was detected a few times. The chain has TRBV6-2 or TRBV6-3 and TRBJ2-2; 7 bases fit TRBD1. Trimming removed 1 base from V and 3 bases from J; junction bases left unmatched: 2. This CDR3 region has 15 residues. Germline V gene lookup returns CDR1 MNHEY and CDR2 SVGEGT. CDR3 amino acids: CASSYFQGDTGELFF. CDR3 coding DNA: TGTGCCAGCAGTTACTTCCAGGGGGACACCGGGGAGCTGTTTTTT.

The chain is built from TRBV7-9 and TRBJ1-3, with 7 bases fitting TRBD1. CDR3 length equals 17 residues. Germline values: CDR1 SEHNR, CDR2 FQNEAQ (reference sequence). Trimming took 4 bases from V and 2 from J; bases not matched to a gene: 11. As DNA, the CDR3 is TGTGCCAGCAGCTCAAGCAACCGACAGGGTACTGGAAACACCATATATTTT. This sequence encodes CASSSSNRQGTGNTIYF.

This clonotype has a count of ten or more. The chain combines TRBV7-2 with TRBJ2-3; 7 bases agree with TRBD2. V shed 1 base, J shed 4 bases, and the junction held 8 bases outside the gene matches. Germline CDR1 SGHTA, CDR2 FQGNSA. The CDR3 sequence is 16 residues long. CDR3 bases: TGTGCCAGCAGCTTAGTGGGCGGGAGAGGAGCAGATACGCAGTATTTT. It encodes CASSLVGGRGADTQYF.

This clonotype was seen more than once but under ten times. DNA for the CDR3: TGTGCCAGCAGTTTAGAGGTCGGCTCTCATAATTCACCCCTCCACTTT. Protein sequence: CASSLEVGSHNSPLHF. The chain carries TRBV12-3 or TRBV12-4 and TRBJ1-6; D not resolved. The V gene lost 1 base and the J gene lost 5 bases, with 12 bases spanning the gap. The CDR3 is 16 residues long.